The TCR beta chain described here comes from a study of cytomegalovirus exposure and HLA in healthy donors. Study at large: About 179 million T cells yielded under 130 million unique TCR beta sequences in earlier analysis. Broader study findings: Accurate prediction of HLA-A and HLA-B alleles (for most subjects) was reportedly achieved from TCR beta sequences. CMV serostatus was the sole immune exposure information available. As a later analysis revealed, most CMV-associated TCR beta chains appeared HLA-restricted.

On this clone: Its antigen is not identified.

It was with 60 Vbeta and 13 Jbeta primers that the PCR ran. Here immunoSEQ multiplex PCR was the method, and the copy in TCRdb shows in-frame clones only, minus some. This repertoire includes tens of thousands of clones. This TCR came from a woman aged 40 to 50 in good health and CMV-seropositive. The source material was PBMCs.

Here the CDR3 reads CSVVRLAGAAQYF. As DNA, the CDR3 is TGCAGCGTTGTTAGACTAGCGGGAGCGGCGCAGTATTTT. V gene TRBV29-1 combines with J gene TRBJ2-3; TRBD2 matches at 12 bases. The CDR3 contains 13 residues. Germline assignment: CDR1 SQVTM and CDR2 ANQGSEA. With 4 bases clipped from V and 10 bases from J, the junction kept 6 bases outside the gene matches.